Listed below are T cell receptor beta chains from one sample, sequenced in a study of T cells in localized non-small cell lung cancer. Here immunoSEQ multiplex PCR was the method, and the copy in TCRdb shows in-frame clones only, minus some. Of more than 30,000 clones in the sample, 75% to 90% are singletons; the top ten hold 15% to 20%. The specimen was peripheral blood mononuclear cells, collected before any cancer treatment. The receptors were gathered from a man between 40 and 69 years old with stage III lung adenocarcinoma. Both conserved end residues are part of each CDR3. Only part of the rows carry a size: once, few, many, or a class if the clone is expanded.

cdr3_aa v_call clone_size j_call
CASSANPGDSGGYTF TRBV7-9 NA TRBJ1-2
CASSYSGPHYEQYF TRBV6-5 NA TRBJ2-7
CASSRGSTGNTIYF TRBV6-5 NA TRBJ1-3
CAISENSRLYEQYF TRBV10-3 NA TRBJ2-7
CASSSTGEGETQYF TRBV27 NA TRBJ2-5
CASSFDRASNQPQHF TRBV7-2 few TRBJ1-5
CASSLLGANTEAFF TRBV5-1 NA TRBJ1-1
CASSLTSGGEIFGTYNEQFF TRBV19 NA TRBJ2-1
CASSIFWISNQPQHF TRBV19 NA TRBJ1-5
CASSRFGYQGDEQFF TRBV4-3 NA TRBJ2-1
CASSLELAGKPYNEQFF TRBV11-2 NA TRBJ2-1
CASSNPRGEETQYF TRBV21-1 NA TRBJ2-5
CSVERQGSSYEQYF TRBV29-1 once TRBJ2-7
CASSLDLGREQYF TRBV7-8 NA TRBJ2-7
CASSLTADTEAFF TRBV27 NA TRBJ1-1
CASSLAGPGGTQYF TRBV7-6 NA TRBJ2-5
CASSQGQANNEQFF TRBV7-3 NA TRBJ2-1
CASSLQGGAGELFF TRBV7-9 NA TRBJ2-2
CASRDRSYEQYF TRBV6-5 once TRBJ2-7
CASSYQINQPQHF TRBV6-6 NA TRBJ1-5
CASSAEGGNTEAFF TRBV7-9 NA TRBJ1-1
CASSVPGQGVDEQFF TRBV25-1 NA TRBJ2-1
CATRRGLAGGLAKNIQYF TRBV15 NA TRBJ2-4
CASRRDVTEAFF TRBV6-6 NA TRBJ1-1
CASREDTEAFF TRBV25-1 few TRBJ1-1
CSVAGQGVSYEQYF TRBV29-1 NA TRBJ2-7
CASSQWAGANTGELFF TRBV7-9 NA TRBJ2-2
CASSPPGGNGNTIYF TRBV18 once TRBJ1-3
CASSQFLEGDQPQHF TRBV4-2 NA TRBJ1-5
CASSEDEQYF TRBV2 few TRBJ2-7
CASSKGVGTVNGYTF TRBV7-2 NA TRBJ1-2
CASSELRGGSGELFF TRBV2 NA TRBJ2-2
CASSEMGTRGTGELFF TRBV6-1 once TRBJ2-2
CASSLGIDRSSNQPQHF TRBV5-5 NA TRBJ1-5
CASSPNRDREGGTEAFF TRBV19 NA TRBJ1-1
CASEVVETQYF TRBV2 NA TRBJ2-5
CASSQVSGTLYEQYF TRBV4-3 NA TRBJ2-7
CASGQGGNPYEQYF TRBV19 NA TRBJ2-7
CASSRGAGASDTQYF TRBV7-2 NA TRBJ2-3
CASSQGGGRDTEAFF TRBV4-3 NA TRBJ1-1
CASTESGTSGNEQFF TRBV6-5 NA TRBJ2-1
CASSENSGGSEQYF TRBV2 NA TRBJ2-7